This T cell receptor (beta chain) appears in the sequencing data of a study of blood T cell repertoires in COVID-19. Study-wide context: There were acute and convalescent COVID-19 samples, and they came from the United States, Italy and Spain. In each case, the material was cDNA or gDNA derived from T cells, B-cell-depleted T cells, or PBMCs.

This clone was observed a few times. Per the original data handling: Estimation of nucleated cell counts was performed using reference gene primer amplification. The repertoire was sequenced with immunoSEQ multiplex PCR; TCRdb's copy has only in-frame clones and lacks some. V and J calls plus clone size are reproduced from that table; the DNA served to infer D and trimming. This table holds about 120,000 clones, about 74% found once. The clonotype comes from a human donor in a cohort sampled during active COVID-19. Sequencing was performed on peripheral blood.

The CDR3: CSVTIGTGIHEQYF. The CDR3 coding sequence is TGCAGCGTTACAATCGGGACAGGGATCCACGAGCAGTACTTC. The chain combines TRBV29-1 with TRBJ2-7, with 9 bases fitting TRBD1. The ends lost 5 bases at V and 5 bases at J; junction bases unmatched: 10. The CDR3 length is 14 residues. Germline V CDR1 and CDR2: SQVTM, ANQGSEA.